These T cell receptor beta chains were read from a single sample in a study of blood T cell repertoires in COVID-19. The data were produced by immunoSEQ multiplex PCR, yet TCRdb's version contains in-frame clones alone and is incomplete. This table has around 260,000 clones, roughly 84% appearing once. The sample was peripheral blood. The source of these receptors is a man in his fifties or sixties with acute or convalescent COVID-19. Each CDR3 is given with its conserved first and last residue. D genes are given only for firm matches. Clone size is given for some rows only: seen once, a few or many times, or a class if the clone is expanded.

d_call	v_call	j_call	clone_size	cdr3_length	cdr3_aa	cdr3_nt
TRBD1	TRBV6-5	TRBJ2-7	NA	14	CASRPGQGSYEQYF	TGTGCCAGCAGACCGGGACAGGGTTCCTACGAGCAGTACTTC
NA	TRBV19	TRBJ2-3	NA	16	CASSILRGAWTDTQYF	TGTGCCAGTAGTATTCTTCGGGGGGCTTGGACAGATACGCAGTATTTT
NA	TRBV7-9	TRBJ1-2	NA	12	CASSLRGSGYTF	TGTGCCAGCAGCTTAAGAGGGTCTGGCTACACCTTC
TRBD1	TRBV5-4	TRBJ1-1	NA	15	CASSRDSSPITEAFF	TGTGCCAGCAGCCGGGACAGCTCCCCCATCACTGAAGCTTTCTTT
NA	TRBV3-1/TRBV3-2	TRBJ1-2	NA	15	CASSQDRQDVYGYTF	TGTGCCAGCAGCCAAGATCGACAGGATGTCTATGGCTACACCTTC
NA	TRBV28	TRBJ1-2	NA	14	CASSLAGAVSGYTF	TGTGCCAGCAGTCTCGCGGGGGCAGTGAGTGGCTACACCTTC
NA	TRBV28	TRBJ1-2	NA	15	CASSLRDNFNYGYTF	TGTGCCAGCAGTTTACGGGACAACTTTAACTATGGCTACACCTTC
TRBD1	TRBV19	TRBJ2-1	NA	17	CASSTRTGGSSYNEQFF	TGTGCCAGTAGTACTAGGACAGGGGGGAGCTCCTACAATGAGCAGTTCTTC
TRBD1	TRBV5-1	TRBJ1-2	NA	16	CASSFITGTEVYGYTF	TGCGCCAGCAGCTTCATCACCGGGACAGAAGTCTATGGCTACACCTTC
NA	TRBV3-1/TRBV3-2	TRBJ1-2	few	14	CASSQDVRGSGYTF	TGTGCCAGCAGCCAAGACGTCAGGGGCTCCGGCTACACCTTC
TRBD1	TRBV7-3	TRBJ2-1	once	16	CASSLVAGGAYNEQFF	TGTGCCAGCAGCCTAGTAGCAGGGGGCGCCTACAATGAGCAGTTCTTC
NA	TRBV11-2	TRBJ2-6	NA	17	CASSLNDWVSGANVLTF	TGTGCCAGCAGCTTAAACGACTGGGTCTCTGGGGCCAACGTCCTGACTTTC
NA	TRBV3-1/TRBV3-2	TRBJ2-1	NA	14	CASSRDWIYNEQFF	TGTGCCAGCAGCAGGGACTGGATTTACAATGAGCAGTTCTTC
NA	TRBV12-5	TRBJ1-1	NA	15	CASGSRQYQYTEAFF	TGTGCTAGTGGTTCCCGACAATATCAGTACACTGAAGCTTTCTTT
NA	TRBV20-1	TRBJ2-3	few	11	CSARSFDTQYF	TGCAGTGCTAGATCTTTTGATACGCAGTATTTT
TRBD1	TRBV30	TRBJ1-4	few	14	CAWSTGTGNEKLFF	TGTGCCTGGAGCACCGGGACAGGGAACGAAAAACTGTTTTTT
TRBD2	TRBV18	TRBJ2-7	NA	15	CASSRTTSETYEQYF	TGTGCCAGCTCCCGGACGACTAGCGAGACCTACGAGCAGTACTTC
TRBD2	TRBV19	TRBJ2-3	NA	13	CATSSGDTDTQYF	TGTGCCACTTCGAGCGGGGACACAGATACGCAGTATTTT
TRBD1	TRBV19	TRBJ2-2	few	13	CASRRQGIGELFF	TGTGCCAGTAGGCGACAGGGAATCGGGGAGCTGTTTTTT
NA	TRBV11-2	TRBJ1-2	once	13	CASSFSGPYGYTF	TGTGCCAGCAGCTTTTCAGGGCCTTATGGCTACACCTTC
NA	TRBV18	TRBJ2-7	NA	14	CASLTDQGPYEQYF	TGTGCCAGCTTGACCGACCAGGGCCCCTACGAGCAGTACTTC
NA	TRBV10-3	TRBJ1-3	NA	11	CAIRTRFEVYF	TGTGCCATCAGAACCCGGTTTGAGGTATATTTT
NA	TRBV15	TRBJ2-1	NA	13	CATSRDTVREQFF	TGTGCCACCAGCAGAGATACAGTCCGAGAGCAGTTCTTC
TRBD1	TRBV7-9	TRBJ1-1	NA	15	CASSSGTGRNTEAFF	TGTGCCAGCAGCTCCGGGACAGGGAGGAACACTGAAGCTTTCTTT
NA	TRBV5-1	TRBJ2-7	NA	13	CASSLDTGYEQYF	TGCGCCAGCAGCTTGGATACAGGCTACGAGCAGTACTTC
TRBD1	TRBV3-1/TRBV3-2	TRBJ2-5	NA	14	CASSQEGGQETQYF	TGTGCCAGCAGCCAAGAAGGGGGCCAGGAGACCCAGTACTTC